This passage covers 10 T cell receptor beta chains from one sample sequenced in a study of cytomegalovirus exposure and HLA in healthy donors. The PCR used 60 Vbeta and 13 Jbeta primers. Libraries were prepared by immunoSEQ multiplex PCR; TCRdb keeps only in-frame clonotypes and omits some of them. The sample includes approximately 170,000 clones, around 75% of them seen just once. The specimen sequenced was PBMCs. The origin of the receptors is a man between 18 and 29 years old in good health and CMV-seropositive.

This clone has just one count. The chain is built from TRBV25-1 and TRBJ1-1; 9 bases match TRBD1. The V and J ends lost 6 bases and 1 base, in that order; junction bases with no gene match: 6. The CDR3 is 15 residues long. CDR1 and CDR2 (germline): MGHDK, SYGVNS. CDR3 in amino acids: CASSNTGGWNTEAFF. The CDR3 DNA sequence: TGTGCCAGCAGCAATACAGGGGGCTGGAACACTGAAGCTTTCTTT.

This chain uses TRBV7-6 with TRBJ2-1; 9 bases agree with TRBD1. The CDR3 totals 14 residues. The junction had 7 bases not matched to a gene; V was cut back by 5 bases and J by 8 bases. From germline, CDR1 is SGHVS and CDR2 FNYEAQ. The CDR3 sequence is CASSNPGQGYEQFF. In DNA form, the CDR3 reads TGTGCCAGCAGCAATCCGGGACAGGGATATGAGCAGTTCTTC.

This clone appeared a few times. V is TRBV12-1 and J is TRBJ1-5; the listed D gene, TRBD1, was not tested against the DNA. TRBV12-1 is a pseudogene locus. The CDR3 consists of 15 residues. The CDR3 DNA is TGTGCCAGCAGCTTTGTTCAACAGAGCAATCAGCCCCAGCATTTT. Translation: CASSFVQQSNQPQHF.

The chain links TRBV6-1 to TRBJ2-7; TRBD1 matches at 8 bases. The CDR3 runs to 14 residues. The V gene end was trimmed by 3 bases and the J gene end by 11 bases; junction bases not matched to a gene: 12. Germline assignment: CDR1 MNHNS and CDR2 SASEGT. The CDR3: CASSDGGRGLMEYV. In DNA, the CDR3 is TGTGCCAGCAGTGACGGTGGCAGGGGGCTTATGGAGTACGTC.

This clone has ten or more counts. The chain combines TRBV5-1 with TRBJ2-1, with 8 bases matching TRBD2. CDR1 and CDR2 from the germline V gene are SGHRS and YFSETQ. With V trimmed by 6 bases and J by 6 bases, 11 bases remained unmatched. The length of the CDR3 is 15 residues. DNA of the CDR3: TGCGCCAGCACCCCAGCGGGGGCTGTTGGCAATGAGCAGTTCTTC. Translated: CASTPAGAVGNEQFF.

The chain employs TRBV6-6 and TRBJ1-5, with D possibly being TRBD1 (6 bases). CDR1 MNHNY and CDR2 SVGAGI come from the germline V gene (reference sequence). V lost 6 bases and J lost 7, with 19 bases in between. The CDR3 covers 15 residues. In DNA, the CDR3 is TGTGCCAGCAGCCTAGAAACAGGGCACGGGCAGCCCCAGCATTTT. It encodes CASSLETGHGQPQHF.

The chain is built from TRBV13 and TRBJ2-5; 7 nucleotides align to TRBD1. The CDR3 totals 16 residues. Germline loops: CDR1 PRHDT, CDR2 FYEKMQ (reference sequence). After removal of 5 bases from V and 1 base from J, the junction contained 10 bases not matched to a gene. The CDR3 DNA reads TGTGCCAGCAGCACTCGACAGGGAGCCACCCAAGAGACCCAGTACTTC. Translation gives CASSTRQGATQETQYF.

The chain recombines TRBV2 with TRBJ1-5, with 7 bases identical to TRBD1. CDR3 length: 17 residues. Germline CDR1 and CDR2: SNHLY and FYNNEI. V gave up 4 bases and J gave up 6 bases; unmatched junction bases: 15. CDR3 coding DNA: TGTGCCAGCAGTGTTATGGTAGTAACAGGGGCAAGTCAGCCCCAGCATTTT. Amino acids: CASSVMVVTGASQPQHF.

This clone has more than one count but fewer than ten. The CDR3 DNA sequence: TGCGCCAGCAGCTTAGGACAGGGGTCGACCACAGATACGCAGTATTTT. It specifies CASSLGQGSTTDTQYF. The chain uses TRBV5-1 and TRBJ2-3; 9 bases align to TRBD1. The V and J ends lost 2 bases and 2 bases, in that order; junction bases with no gene match: 6. This CDR3 is 16 amino acids long. Germline V gene lookup returns CDR1 SGHRS and CDR2 YFSETQ. Looking up the rest from reference TRBV5-1 and TRBJ2-3 gives the full variable domain: KAGVTQTPRYLIKTRGQQVTLSCSPISGHRSVSWYQQTPGQGLQFLFEYFSETQRNKGNFPGRFSGRQFSNSRSEMNVSTLELGDSALYLCASSLGQGSTTDTQYFGPGTRLTVL.

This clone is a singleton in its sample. CDR3: CSARQDTEAFF. In DNA, the CDR3 is TGCAGTGCTAGACAGGACACTGAAGCTTTCTTT. V gene TRBV20-1 combines with J gene TRBJ1-1; D not resolved. Trimming removed 2 bases from V and 3 bases from J, with 4 bases in between. The CDR3 is 11 amino acids. CDR1 DFQATT and CDR2 SNEGSKA come from the germline V gene (reference sequence).